This passage covers 9 T cell receptor beta chains from one sample sequenced in a study of early T cells in non-severe SARS-CoV-2 infection. TCRdb re-called the 5' RACE reads through MiXCR, storing one row per CDR3 protein. The sample records about 100,000 distinct CDR3 sequences, over 10% being singletons. The sequenced sample was whole blood. The receptors were sampled from an adult who was a healthcare worker with PCR-confirmed SARS-CoV-2 infection or an uninfected control (not recorded which).

This clonotype was observed a handful of times. This sequence joins TRBV7-9 and TRBJ2-3; the D gene is possibly TRBD2 (5 bases). Trimming took off 1 base at V and 2 bases at J, with 13 bases between the two ends. The CDR3 is 16 residues long. The germline V gene encodes CDR1 SEHNR and CDR2 FQNEAQ (reference sequence). CDR3 protein: CASSLGVGVDTDTQYF. The CDR3 DNA reads TGTGCCAGCAGCTTAGGCGTGGGAGTCGACACAGATACGCAGTATTTT.

This clonotype was counted between two and nine times. The CDR3: CASTPGPRAEQYF. The CDR3 DNA follows: TGTGCCAGCACACCGGGACCCCGGGCGGAGCAGTACTTC. The chain combines TRBV2 with TRBJ2-7; the D call may be TRBD1 or TRBD2 (5 bases each). The CDR3 has 13 amino acids. The V end was cut by 7 bases, the J end by 7 bases, with 17 bases between. In germline, CDR1 is SNHLY, CDR2 FYNNEI.

This clonotype has ten or more counts. This chain uses TRBV12-3 or TRBV12-4 with TRBJ2-7, with 15 bases aligning to TRBD2. V was clipped by 5 bases and J by 6 bases; unmatched bases: 5. This CDR3 spans 15 amino acids. In DNA form, the CDR3 reads TGTGCCAGCAGTAGGACTAGCGGGAGGGGAAGCGAGCAGTACTTC. This gives the protein CASSRTSGRGSEQYF.

This clonotype showed up many times. The V call is TRBV12-3 or TRBV12-4, the J call TRBJ1-6; TRBD1 aligns across 7 bases. After removal of 5 bases from V and 8 bases from J, the junction contained 3 bases not matched to a gene. CDR3 size: 13 residues. The CDR3 coding sequence is TGTGCCAGCAGTCCGGACAGGCATTCACCCCTCCACTTT. This codes for CASSPDRHSPLHF.

V and J are TRBV7-9 and TRBJ1-2, with 9 bases matching TRBD1. V shed 3 bases and J 7 bases; nucleotides not matched to a gene: 3. This CDR3 comprises 13 residues. CDR1 and CDR2 (germline): SEHNR, FQNEAQ (reference sequence). CDR3 sequence: CASSFTGGFGYTF. The CDR3, as DNA: TGTGCCAGCAGCTTTACAGGGGGCTTTGGCTACACCTTC.

The chain recombines TRBV28 with TRBJ2-5; 7 positions match TRBD1. V trimming: 6 bases; J trimming: 5 bases; junction bases outside the gene matches: 6. Germline CDR1 reads MDHEN; CDR2 reads SYDVKM. The CDR3 spans 13 residues. The CDR3: CASSYRGGETQYF. The CDR3 bases are TGTGCCAGCAGCTACAGGGGCGGGGAGACCCAGTACTTC.

This clonotype was seen a few times. V gene TRBV6-5 combines with J gene TRBJ1-2; possibly TRBD1 for D (5 bases). Trimming removed 0 bases from V and 5 bases from J, with 10 bases in between. The CDR3 has 14 residues. CDR1 MNHEY and CDR2 SVGAGI come from the germline V gene. CDR3 amino acids: CASSYSRQLYGYTF. CDR3 in DNA: TGTGCCAGCAGTTACTCTCGACAGCTATATGGCTACACCTTC.

The chain is built from TRBV3-1 and TRBJ2-7, with TRBD1 matching over 7 bases. The junction had 8 bases not matched to a gene; V was cut back by 4 bases and J by 5 bases. CDR1 and CDR2 from the germline V gene are LGHDT and YNNKEL (reference sequence). This CDR3 has 14 residues. CDR3 in amino acids: CASSPLGQLHEQYF. Written as DNA, the CDR3 is TGTGCCAGCAGCCCCTTGGGACAGCTCCACGAGCAGTACTTC.

The chain combines TRBV7-6 with TRBJ2-5, with 7 bases aligning to TRBD1. With 5 bases clipped from V and 3 bases from J, the junction kept 9 bases outside the gene matches. The CDR3 spans 15 residues. Germline-derived CDR1 and CDR2 are SGHVS and FNYEAQ. CDR3: CASSLRTGQKETQYF. In DNA form, the CDR3 reads TGTGCCAGCAGCCTTAGGACAGGTCAAAAAGAGACCCAGTACTTC.